This paragraph covers one TCR beta chain sequence. Antigen: not known. This PCR relied on a set of 60 Vbeta primers and 13 Jbeta primers. The method was immunoSEQ multiplex PCR; TCRdb's version includes in-frame clones alone and lacks a portion of them. This table has fewer than 110,000 clones, around 85% appearing once. The CDR3 is 14 amino acids. Trimming took 4 bases from V and 13 from J; bases not matched to a gene: 9. Germline values: CDR1 SGHRS, CDR2 YFSETQ. This entry is derived from a study of cytomegalovirus exposure and HLA in healthy donors. Findings and caveats of the study: In vitro, three CMV-associated chains proved specific for CMV antigens. From TCR beta sequences, most subjects' HLA-A and HLA-B alleles were reportedly predicted accurately. Indistinguishable V segments such as TRBV6-2 and TRBV6-3 were excluded. Altogether, some 170 TCR beta chains were recorded as cytomegalovirus-associated.

Sequencing was done on a sample of PBMCs. The gene calls are TRBV5-1 and TRBJ1-6; 9 nucleotides agree with TRBD1. This TCR was recovered from a man younger than 40 in good health and CMV-seronegative. CDR3 sequence reads: CASSPGDRESPLHF. In DNA, the CDR3 is TGCGCCAGCAGCCCGGGGGACAGGGAGAGTCCCCTCCACTTT.